This entry is about one T cell receptor beta chain. Its antigen is still unknown. The data belong to a study of cytomegalovirus exposure and HLA in healthy donors. Study-wide context: About 80 million unique TCR sequences came from HLA-typed donors in an early release. Study-wide results and limits: Most TCR sequences showed up rarely, but some public TCRs showed up in many donors. Reports credit the classifier with highly specific, highly sensitive diagnosis of cytomegalovirus status.

With 60 Vbeta and 13 Jbeta primers, the PCR was carried out. The authors' processing: Later work found 80 million or so unique TCR beta chains, with approximately 12 million shared. Measured with immunoSEQ multiplex PCR; TCRdb has only the in-frame clones, and not every one. The DNA gave D and trimming, while V, J and clone size come from that table. The table lists about 150,000 clones. The CDR3 is 14 amino acids. Trimming stripped 9 bases from V and 1 base from J, with 15 bases between. CDR1 and CDR2 (germline): MGHRA, YSYEKL. This chain connects TRBV4-1 to TRBJ2-5, with D possibly matching TRBD1 (6 bases). The sequenced sample was PBMCs. The TCR originated in a woman between 50 and 59 years old in good health and CMV-seronegative. The CDR3 here is CARRGQTTQETQYF. The CDR3 region has the DNA TGCGCCAGGAGAGGACAGACAACCCAAGAGACCCAGTACTTC.